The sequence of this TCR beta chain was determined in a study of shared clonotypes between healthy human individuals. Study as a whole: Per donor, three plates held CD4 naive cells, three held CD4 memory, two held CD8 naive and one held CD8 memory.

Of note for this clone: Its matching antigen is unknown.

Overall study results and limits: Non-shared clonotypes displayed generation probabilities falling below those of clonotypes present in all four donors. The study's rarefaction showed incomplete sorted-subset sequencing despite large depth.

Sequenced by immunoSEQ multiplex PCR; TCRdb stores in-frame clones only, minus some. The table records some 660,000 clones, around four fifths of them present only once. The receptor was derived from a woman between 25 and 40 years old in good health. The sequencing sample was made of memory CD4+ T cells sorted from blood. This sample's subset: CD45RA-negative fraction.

This CDR3 reads CASSPGTSGRGVYEQYF. The CDR3 DNA reads as TGTGCCAGCAGTCCAGGGACTAGCGGGAGGGGGGTTTACGAGCAGTACTTC. This sequence joins TRBV28 and TRBJ2-7; 16 bases match TRBD2. The CDR3 is 17 residues long. The germline CDR1 and CDR2 sequences are MDHEN and SYDVKM. The ends lost 5 bases at V and 4 bases at J; junction bases unmatched: 8.